A single sample gave rise to the 18 T cell receptor beta chains below, sequenced in a study of T cell responses to AZD1222 COVID-19 vaccine. Profiled with immunoSEQ multiplex PCR; TCRdb holds only in-frame clones, not every one. The sample contains 100,000 or so clones, 87% of which appear only once. Sequencing used peripheral blood, obtained on day 0 of AZD1222 vaccination. Receptors originate from an adult in good health.

The chain joins TRBV11-2 to TRBJ2-1; D gene uncertain. Germline-derived CDR1 and CDR2 are SGHAT and FQNNGV. CDR3 length equals 13 residues. V was shortened by 6 bases and J by 4 bases, with 10 bases between the two germline ends. CDR3 nucleotide sequence: TGTGCCAGCAGAGATATGGGTTACAATGAGCAGTTCTTC. Translation: CASRDMGYNEQFF.

This clone was seen only a few times. The V and J genes are TRBV10-3 and TRBJ1-6, with no clear D. CDR1 is ENHRY and CDR2 is SYGVKD in the germline V gene. This CDR3 region has 13 residues. Trimming shortened V by 0 bases and J by 7 bases, and 4 bases separated the two germline ends. The CDR3 nucleotides read TGTGCCATCAGTGAGTCCGGGAATTCACCCCTCCACTTT. Protein: CAISESGNSPLHF.

The CDR3 region has the DNA TGTGCCAGCAGCTTGGGGAGGGTAAACACCATATATTTT. As protein: CASSLGRVNTIYF. V and J are TRBV5-7 and TRBJ1-3; unclear D gene. TRBV5-7 is placed among ORFs of uncertain function. This CDR3 region has 13 residues. Trimming took 0 bases from V and 6 from J, leaving 7 bases between them.

The chain recombines TRBV10-3 with TRBJ2-3; D gene ambiguous. V was shortened by 7 bases and J by 0 bases, with 11 bases between the two germline ends. There are 14 residues in the CDR3. Germline values: CDR1 ENHRY, CDR2 SYGVKD. The CDR3 reads CAITGDASTDTQYF. The CDR3 region has the DNA TGTGCCATCACAGGAGATGCTAGCACAGATACGCAGTATTTT.

The rearrangement links TRBV7-2 to TRBJ1-2, with D possibly matching TRBD1 (5 bases). This CDR3 has 15 residues. The germline CDR1 and CDR2 sequences are SGHTA and FQGNSA. V lost 5 bases and J lost 4, with 17 bases in between. The CDR3 sequence is CASSPNQGDGYGYTF. CDR3 DNA sequence: TGTGCCAGCAGCCCTAATCAGGGAGATGGCTATGGCTACACCTTC.

The chain employs TRBV7-9 and TRBJ1-5; TRBD1 aligns across 8 bases. V lost 5 bases and J lost 5; bases outside the gene matches: 8. The germline V gene encodes CDR1 SEHNR and CDR2 FQNEAQ (reference sequence). This CDR3 comprises 15 residues. For the CDR3, the DNA is TGTGCCAGCAGCGAAGGACAGGGAAGTTATCAGCCCCAGCATTTT. Amino acids: CASSEGQGSYQPQHF. Based on the CDR3 plus reference TRBV7-9 and TRBJ1-5, the full variable domain is DTGVSQNPRHKITKRGQNVTFRCDPISEHNRLYWYRQTLGQGPEFLTYFQNEAQLEKSRLLSDRFSAERPKGSFSTLEIQRTEQGDSAMYLCASSEGQGSYQPQHFGDGTRLSIL.

This clone was recorded only once. The chain uses TRBV19 and TRBJ2-1, with D possibly being TRBD2 (6 bases). CDR1 LNHDA and CDR2 SQIVND come from the germline V gene (reference sequence). The CDR3 has 14 amino acids. Trimming shortened V by 5 bases and J by 1 base, and 9 bases separated the two germline ends. The DNA for the CDR3 is TGTGCCAGTAGTTTGGAGGGTTCCTACAATGAGCAGTTCTTC. Translation gives CASSLEGSYNEQFF.

CDR3 coding DNA: TGTGCCACCTCCGAGCAAGCCAAAAACATTCAGTACTTC. Residues: CATSEQAKNIQYF. V and J are TRBV15 and TRBJ2-4; no firm D call. The CDR3 spans 13 residues. V gave up 8 bases and J gave up 0 bases, with 8 bases separating them. Germline assignment: CDR1 LNHNV and CDR2 YYDKDF (reference sequence). Looking up the rest from reference TRBV15 and TRBJ2-4 gives the full variable domain: DAMVIQNPRYQVTQFGKPVTLSCSQTLNHNVMYWYQQKSSQAPKLLFHYYDKDFNNEADTPDNFQSRRPNTSFCFLDIRSPGLGDTAMYLCATSEQAKNIQYFGAGTRLSVL.

V usage is TRBV2 and J usage is TRBJ2-1, with 15 bases lining up with TRBD2. Germline V gene sequence: CDR1 SNHLY, CDR2 FYNNEI. This CDR3 spans 17 amino acids. V shed 7 bases, J shed 3 bases, and the junction held 7 bases outside the gene matches. CDR3 residues: CASMGLAGGKYYNEQFF. For the CDR3, the DNA is TGTGCCAGCATGGGACTAGCGGGGGGCAAGTACTACAATGAGCAGTTCTTC.

The chain joins TRBV30 to TRBJ1-6; no definite D call. This CDR3 has 14 amino acids. V lost 2 bases to trimming and J lost 2 bases, with 7 bases between them. In germline, CDR1 is GTSNPN, CDR2 SVGIG (reference sequence). This chain's CDR3 is CAWSHWTYNSPLHF. In DNA form, the CDR3 reads TGTGCCTGGAGTCATTGGACCTATAATTCACCCCTCCACTTT. Together with reference TRBV30 and TRBJ1-6, the CDR3 gives the full variable domain: SQTIHQWPATLVQPVGSPLSLECTVEGTSNPNLYWYRQAAGRGLQLLFYSVGIGQISSEVPQNLSASRPQDRQFILSSKKLLLSDSGFYLCAWSHWTYNSPLHFGNGTRLTVT.

The chain has TRBV11-2 and TRBJ1-1; a possible D gene is TRBD1 (6 bases). This CDR3 comprises 14 residues. The ends were cut back, 7 bases at V and 4 bases at J, with 16 bases in the middle. Germline CDR1 SGHAT, CDR2 FQNNGV. The CDR3 protein is CASKGVRGATEAFF. Written as DNA, the CDR3 is TGTGCCAGCAAAGGGGTACGGGGGGCCACTGAAGCTTTCTTT.

The CDR3 here is CASSYTGRNSPLHF. The CDR3 nucleotides read TGTGCCAGCAGTTACACGGGGAGGAATTCACCCCTCCACTTT. The rearrangement joins TRBV6-5 to TRBJ1-6; D call uncertain. The CDR3 has 14 amino acids. V was trimmed by 2 bases and J by 7 bases, leaving 9 bases between them. Looked up from germline, CDR1 is MNHEY and CDR2 is SVGAGI.

CDR3 loop: CASSLDRPPNEKLFF. In DNA form, the CDR3 reads TGTGCCAGCAGCTTGGACAGGCCTCCTAATGAAAAACTGTTTTTT. The chain employs TRBV7-9 and TRBJ1-4, with 7 bases identical to TRBD1. V lost 3 bases, J lost 3 bases, and 4 bases stayed unmatched. CDR1 is SEHNR, CDR2 FQNEAQ, per germline (reference sequence). The CDR3 is 15 amino acids.

This clone was recorded once. The genes are TRBV6-5 and TRBJ1-1; no firm D call. Per germline, CDR1 MNHEY and CDR2 SVGAGI. The CDR3 extends over 12 amino acids. Trimming took 6 bases from V and 5 from J, leaving 10 bases between them. CDR3 bases: TGTGCCAGCAGGTATCAAGGGACTGAAGCTTTCTTT. This codes for CASRYQGTEAFF.

The chain uses TRBV7-2 and TRBJ1-1, with D unclear. The CDR3 is 14 residues long. Germline values: CDR1 SGHTA, CDR2 FQGNSA. The V end was cut by 5 bases, the J end by 1 base, with 11 bases between. CDR3 coding DNA: TGTGCCAGCAGCCCCGCCGGGAGGAACACTGAAGCTTTCTTT. Amino acids: CASSPAGRNTEAFF.

The gene calls are TRBV4-1 and TRBJ1-5; no firm D call. This CDR3 region has 14 residues. The ends were cut back, 4 bases at V and 1 base at J, with 8 bases in the middle. Germline-derived CDR1 and CDR2 are MGHRA and YSYEKL. The CDR3 DNA sequence: TGCGCCAGCAGCCCAGGACCAAGCAATCAGCCCCAGCATTTT. It specifies CASSPGPSNQPQHF.

This chain uses TRBV6-9 with TRBJ2-1, with 10 bases lining up with TRBD2. Germline lookup yields CDR1 MNHGY and CDR2 SVAAGI. V gave up 4 bases and J gave up 0 bases; unmatched junction bases: 0. The CDR3 loop spans 15 amino acids. The CDR3 is CASSSSGGSYNEQFF. In DNA form, the CDR3 reads TGTGCCAGCAGTTCTAGCGGGGGCTCCTACAATGAGCAGTTCTTC.

The chain is built from TRBV10-3 and TRBJ2-5; D call uncertain. The V gene's germline CDR1 is ENHRY and CDR2 SYGVKD. Trimming took 5 bases from V and 5 from J, leaving 9 bases between them. CDR3 length: 12 residues. The CDR3 DNA is TGTGCCATCAGTCGTCGCGCCGAGACCCAGTACTTC. Encoded protein: CAISRRAETQYF.